The present TCR beta chain was sequenced within a study of spatial heterogeneity in lung cancer. With respect to this clonotype: This beta chain appears as a stray read in a library generated for alpha chains; its size is not informative.

Trimming stripped 4 bases from V and 4 bases from J, with 10 bases between. The CDR3 spans 14 residues. The V gene's germline CDR1 is MGHDK and CDR2 SYGVNS. Described time point: sample taken at primary tumor resection. The sequenced material consisted of unsorted whole RNA from tumor, nontumor lung or frozen PBMC. TCRdb called the 5' RACE reads again in MiXCR, with one record for every CDR3 protein. The profile shows about 3,300 distinct CDR3 sequences, approximately 30% of them singletons. Sequenced here: PBMCs, sampled at surgery. This clonotype was obtained from a female donor with early-stage non-small cell lung cancer. The rearrangement uses TRBV25-1 and TRBJ2-2; D is uncertain. This CDR3 is CASSGWAATGELFF. The DNA for the CDR3 is TGTGCCAGCAGTGGCTGGGCGGCCACCGGGGAGCTGTTTTTT.